The rows below give T cell receptor beta chains drawn from one sample of a study of T-cell reconstitution after alpha-beta-depleted transplantation in children. TCRdb analysed the PCR reads with MiXCR anew, one entry per CDR3 protein. The repertoire holds 600,000 to 800,000 distinct CDR3 sequences, around 13% seen once, with roughly 0.77% in the top ten. The source material was PBMCs, sampled before TCRalphabeta/CD19-depleted stem cell transplant. These receptors all come from a girl aged 2 to 9 with congenital amegakaryocytic thrombocytopenia, due to receive a stem cell transplant. Both conserved end residues are part of each CDR3. D genes are given only for firm matches. For some rows the clone size is stated as once, few or many, or as a class when expanded; others skip it.

j_call d_call cdr3_length v_call clone_size cdr3_aa cdr3_nt
TRBJ2-3 NA 16 TRBV4-1 many CASSQGAAAGVDTQYF TGCGCCAGCAGCCAAGGGGCAGCAGCTGGGGTGGATACGCAGTATTTT
TRBJ2-5 NA 13 TRBV29-1 NA CSVHRAGWATQYF TGCAGCGTCCACAGGGCGGGTTGGGCGACCCAGTACTTC
TRBJ1-5 NA 13 TRBV6-6 many CAMGGSGNQPQHF TGTGCCATGGGAGGGAGTGGGAATCAGCCCCAGCATTTT
TRBJ2-7 TRBD1 13 TRBV7-9 many CASSFQGAREQYF TGTGCCAGCAGCTTCCAGGGGGCTCGGGAGCAGTACTTC
TRBJ1-5 NA 14 TRBV24-1 many CATSDLSGNQPQHF TGTGCCACCAGTGATTTGAGTGGGAATCAGCCCCAGCATTTT
TRBJ2-4 NA 13 TRBV20-1 many CSARGGDENIQYF TGCAGTGCTAGAGGAGGAGACGAAAACATTCAGTACTTC
TRBJ2-5 NA 13 TRBV20-1 once CSAPQGLSETQYF TGCAGTGCACCACAGGGTTTATCAGAGACCCAGTACTTC
TRBJ1-5 NA 16 TRBV10-3 NA CAISERLGVEDQPQHF TGTGCCATCAGTGAGAGGTTAGGGGTCGAGGATCAGCCCCAGCATTTT
TRBJ2-2 NA 15 TRBV5-1 many CASSLGGTNTGELFF TGCGCCAGCAGCTTAGGCGGGACAAACACCGGGGAGCTGTTTTTT
TRBJ2-1 NA 14 TRBV20-1 many CSATTRDKRYEQFF TGCAGTGCTACCACTAGGGACAAGAGGTATGAGCAGTTCTTC
TRBJ1-1 NA 9 TRBV12-3/TRBV12-4 many CASSLGGGF TGTGCCAGCAGTTTAGGCGGGGGTTTT
TRBJ2-3 NA 12 TRBV29-1 many CSVEDLGRIQYF TGCAGCGTTGAAGATCTAGGGAGGATCCAGTATTTT
TRBJ2-3 TRBD2 14 TRBV28 NA CASRPAGPRDTQYF TGTGCCAGCAGACCAGCGGGACCGAGGGATACGCAGTATTTT
TRBJ2-7 TRBD1 15 TRBV12-3/TRBV12-4 NA CASGSSGTASYEQYF TGTGCCAGCGGATCCTCCGGGACAGCTTCCTACGAGCAGTACTTC
TRBJ1-2 NA 11 TRBV10-3 many CAIRGNGGVTF TGTGCCATCAGGGGCAACGGGGGCGTCACCTTC
TRBJ2-1 NA 16 TRBV2 many CASRGSTRNDNNEQFF TGTGCCAGCAGAGGGAGTACGCGGAACGATAACAATGAGCAGTTCTTC
TRBJ2-2 TRBD2 16 TRBV20-1 many CSASKAGTSLTGELFF TGCAGTGCTAGTAAAGCCGGGACTAGCCTTACCGGGGAGCTGTTTTTT
TRBJ2-1 NA 11 TRBV6-6 NA CAAASNNEQFF TGTGCCGCCGCCTCAAACAATGAGCAGTTCTTC
TRBJ1-2 NA 14 TRBV18 few CASSPRREGSGYTF TGTGCCAGCTCACCACGACGGGAGGGAAGTGGCTACACCTTC
TRBJ2-1 TRBD2 12 TRBV20-1 few CSVGLVNNEQFF TGCAGTGTGGGACTAGTGAACAATGAGCAGTTCTTC
TRBJ1-2 TRBD1 16 TRBV10-3 few CAIRAGTGLRNYGYTF TGTGCCATCAGGGCCGGGACAGGGCTTCGCAACTATGGCTACACCTTC
TRBJ2-2 NA 13 TRBV7-2 many CASSLVRVGELFF TGTGCCAGCAGCTTAGTGAGGGTCGGGGAGCTGTTTTTT
TRBJ2-4 TRBD1 13 TRBV30 few CAWSTGTGNIQYF TGTGCCTGGAGTACAGGGACAGGGAACATTCAGTACTTC
TRBJ2-3 NA 15 TRBV5-5 many CASSVAVPVTDTQYF TGTGCCAGCAGTGTGGCGGTCCCCGTCACAGATACGCAGTATTTT
TRBJ2-1 NA 13 TRBV27 NA CASSLLISNEQFF TGTGCCAGCAGTTTACTGATATCCAATGAGCAGTTCTTC
TRBJ2-3 NA 15 TRBV30 many CAWSVNVGLADTQYF TGTGCCTGGAGTGTAAATGTAGGGTTGGCAGATACGCAGTATTTT
TRBJ2-7 NA 14 TRBV5-8 many CASSLGHLTYEQYF TGTGCCAGCAGCTTGGGACACCTCACCTACGAGCAGTACTTC
TRBJ2-4 TRBD2 21 TRBV5-1 NA CASSLQTSGRAGSTAKNIQYF TGCGCCAGCAGCCTACAGACTAGCGGGAGGGCCGGCTCCACAGCCAAAAACATTCAGTACTTC
TRBJ1-1 NA 12 TRBV6-6 many CASKLEVAEAFF TGTGCCAGCAAACTCGAGGTAGCTGAAGCTTTCTTT
TRBJ1-5 NA 15 TRBV6-5 many CASSYSTDRRQPQHF TGTGCCAGCAGTTACTCGACGGACCGGCGTCAGCCCCAGCATTTT
TRBJ2-7 NA 15 TRBV3-1 few CASSQVGGRFGEQYF TGTGCCAGCAGCCAAGTGGGGGGGCGCTTCGGCGAGCAGTACTTC
TRBJ2-7 TRBD1 13 TRBV5-6 NA CASRQGMGYEQYF TGTGCCAGCAGACAGGGGATGGGCTACGAGCAGTACTTC
TRBJ2-4 NA 12 TRBV5-1 many CASSFPLGIQYF TGCGCCAGCAGCTTTCCGCTAGGCATTCAGTACTTC
TRBJ2-7 NA 15 TRBV20-1 many CSASSGGRSSYEQYF TGCAGTGCCTCATCTGGTGGCAGGAGCTCCTACGAGCAGTACTTC
TRBJ1-5 TRBD1 13 TRBV12-3/TRBV12-4 NA CASSQRGRQPQHF TGTGCCAGCAGTCAAAGGGGGCGTCAGCCCCAGCATTTT
TRBJ2-3 TRBD2 16 TRBV20-1 many CSARGSGGMGTDTQYF TGCAGTGCTAGAGGGTCGGGAGGGATGGGTACAGATACGCAGTATTTT
TRBJ2-7 NA 12 TRBV5-1 NA CASRLDRGEQYF TGCGCCAGCAGACTCGACAGAGGTGAGCAGTACTTC
TRBJ1-1 NA 14 TRBV12-3/TRBV12-4 many CASTPDRSNTEAFF TGTGCCAGCACTCCTGACAGGTCGAACACTGAAGCTTTCTTT
TRBJ2-7 TRBD1 16 TRBV5-1 many CASSWANRGLIYEQYF TGCGCCAGCAGCTGGGCCAACAGGGGGCTGATCTACGAGCAGTACTTC
TRBJ2-1 NA 15 TRBV19 few CASSMGSASLWEQFF TGTGCCAGTAGTATGGGTAGCGCCTCGCTCTGGGAGCAGTTCTTC